This T cell receptor (beta chain) was observed in a study of cytomegalovirus exposure and HLA in healthy donors. On this clone: Its specificity is not known.

Generated by immunoSEQ multiplex PCR, the TCRdb table keeps only in-frame clones and is missing some. The sample records over 200,000 clones, around 88% being singletons. Study-wide results and caveats: Clusters of TCRs from the first cohort tended to co-occur in the 95 to 150 validation repertoires (as a later analysis found). The authors enumerated around 150 TCR beta chains as linked to cytomegalovirus. In vitro confirmation showed three CMV-associated chains to be CMV antigen specific. Most TCR sequences were seen very rarely across donors, but some public TCRs occurred in many.

V was clipped by 1 base and J by 4 bases, with 10 bases between them. The CDR3 contains 14 residues. Germline values: CDR1 LGHNA, CDR2 YNFKEQ. The TCR was taken from a woman under 30 in good health and CMV-seronegative. The sample comprised PBMCs. This chain connects TRBV4-2 to TRBJ1-1; D ambiguous. Here the CDR3 DNA reads TGTGCCAGCAGCCAAGTTACTTCCCCCACTGAAGCTTTCTTT. Residues: CASSQVTSPTEAFF.